These 27 T cell receptor beta chains share one sample of origin, sequenced in a study of CD8+ T cells in alopecia areata. After isolation, RNA underwent reverse transcription to generate cDNA as the sequencing template. The assay was immunoSEQ multiplex PCR, and TCRdb's table has in-frame clones only and misses some. The sample holds roughly 130,000 clones, 58% seen once. The sequences come from CD4+ T cells sorted from blood, collected at week 0. The receptors stem from a human donor with alopecia areata.

The chain carries TRBV20-1 and TRBJ2-1; 7 positions agree with TRBD2. Germline V lookup: CDR1 DFQATT, CDR2 SNEGSKA (reference sequence). The V segment lost 1 base and the J segment 12 bases; nucleotides outside the gene matches: 3. The CDR3 runs to 11 residues. This CDR3 is CSARGEGRQFF. CDR3 nucleotides: TGCAGTGCTAGAGGGGAGGGAAGGCAGTTCTTC.

CDR3 sequence reads: CASSLEIRSGYTF. CDR3 in DNA: TGTGCCAGCAGCTTAGAAATAAGGTCTGGCTACACCTTC. The rearrangement uses TRBV7-2 and TRBJ1-2; no reliable D call. The CDR3 sequence is 13 residues long. V was clipped by 1 base and J by 7 bases, with 10 bases between them. Germline CDR1 and CDR2: SGHTA and FQGNSA.

This chain links TRBV7-2 with TRBJ1-2, with 8 bases matching TRBD1. Losses at the gene ends were 3 bases for V and 2 bases for J; bases not matched to a gene: 5. The CDR3 covers 15 residues. CDR1 and CDR2 from the germline V gene are SGHTA and FQGNSA. Here the CDR3 DNA reads TGTGCCAGCAGCTTCCGGGACAGGCCCAACTATGGCTACACCTTC. Translated: CASSFRDRPNYGYTF.

This chain connects TRBV2 to TRBJ2-1; a weak D match, TRBD1 (6 bases). V was trimmed by 10 bases and J by 3 bases, leaving 16 bases between them. The germline CDR1 and CDR2 sequences are SNHLY and FYNNEI. The CDR3 runs to 14 residues. CDR3 coding DNA: TGTGCCACCTCCAACAGGGCCCTCTACAATGAGCAGTTCTTC. Translated, it gives CATSNRALYNEQFF. Full variable domain (rest looked up from reference TRBV2 and TRBJ2-1): EPEVTQTPSHQVTQMGQEVILRCVPISNHLYFYWYRQILGQKVEFLVSFYNNEISEKSEIFDDQFSVERPDGSNFTLKIRSTKLEDSAMYFCATSNRALYNEQFFGPGTRLTVL.

The chain couples TRBV25-1 to TRBJ1-2, with D tentatively TRBD1 (6 bases). Germline assignment: CDR1 MGHDK and CDR2 SYGVNS. Deletions cut 7 bases from V and 6 bases from J, with 24 bases between. The CDR3 runs to 16 residues. The CDR3 spells CASTDKLNRGPDGYTF. The DNA of the CDR3 is TGTGCCAGCACGGATAAGCTGAATCGGGGGCCGGATGGCTACACCTTC.

This chain connects TRBV14 to TRBJ1-6; D is unclear. From germline, CDR1 is SGHDN and CDR2 FVKESK. The V end was cut by 0 bases, the J end by 7 bases, with 13 bases between. The CDR3 is 16 residues long. Here the CDR3 DNA reads TGTGCCAGCAGCCAAGAAGGCCTAATAGGGAATTCACCCCTCCACTTT. Translation: CASSQEGLIGNSPLHF.

The chain joins TRBV4-1 to TRBJ1-6, with TRBD1 identical over 9 bases. V lost 4 bases, J lost 15 bases, and 7 bases stayed unmatched. The CDR3 spans 13 residues. The V gene's germline CDR1 is MGHRA and CDR2 YSYEKL. The chain's CDR3 is CASSPPLDRGLHF. The DNA for the CDR3 is TGCGCCAGCAGCCCACCCTTGGACAGGGGCCTCCACTTT.

V is TRBV6-5 and J is TRBJ1-5; D not certain. There are 10 residues in the CDR3. V dropped 8 bases and J dropped 5 bases, with 4 bases sitting between them. Germline-derived CDR1 and CDR2 are MNHEY and SVGAGI. The CDR3 reads CASGYQPQHF. CDR3 DNA: TGTGCCAGCGGGTATCAGCCCCAGCATTTT.

This clone was counted many times. J is TRBJ1-2 and V is TRBV19; no definite D call. The V end was cut by 4 bases, the J end by 2 bases, with 11 bases between. CDR1 LNHDA and CDR2 SQIVND come from the germline V gene (reference sequence). The CDR3 sequence is 14 residues long. The CDR3 region has the DNA TGTGCCAGTAGTACCTCGGGCAGAAACTATGGCTACACCTTC. Protein sequence: CASSTSGRNYGYTF.

This clone was recorded a few times. This sequence joins TRBV7-2 and TRBJ1-2; D is ambiguous. CDR3 length: 16 residues. Trimming pared 2 bases from V and 6 bases from J, leaving 19 bases between. Germline V CDR1 and CDR2: SGHTA, FQGNSA. The CDR3 sequence is CASSLRPEGKGDGYTF. The CDR3 DNA sequence: TGTGCCAGCAGCTTACGCCCCGAGGGAAAGGGTGATGGCTACACCTTC.

The V and J genes are TRBV7-2 and TRBJ2-3; either TRBD1 or TRBD2 may supply D (5 bases each). The germline V and J ends were trimmed by 5 bases and 7 bases, with 10 bases remaining between them. Germline CDR1 is SGHTA and CDR2 is FQGNSA. The CDR3 consists of 12 residues. The CDR3 loop is CASSRDVNTQYF. As DNA, the CDR3 is TGTGCCAGCAGCCGGGACGTTAATACGCAGTATTTT.

V and J are TRBV18 and TRBJ2-7; possible D gene TRBD2, 6 bases. V dropped 6 bases and J dropped 6 bases, with 9 bases sitting between them. The V gene's germline CDR1 is KGHSH and CDR2 LQKENI. The CDR3 contains 11 residues. CDR3 amino acids: CASSEEGEQYF. DNA for the CDR3: TGTGCCAGCTCGGAGGAGGGCGAGCAGTACTTC.

The CDR3 loop is CAIGLVNEQFF. CDR3 coding DNA: TGTGCCATAGGACTAGTAAATGAGCAGTTCTTC. V is TRBV10-3 and J is TRBJ2-1; 7 bases are shared with TRBD2. In germline, CDR1 is ENHRY, CDR2 SYGVKD. The CDR3 runs 11 residues. The V and J ends lost 9 bases and 7 bases, in that order; junction bases with no gene match: 3.

J is TRBJ2-7 and V is TRBV29-1; 8 bases are shared with TRBD1. Germline V gene lookup returns CDR1 SQVTM and CDR2 ANQGSEA. After removal of 7 bases from V and 0 bases from J, the junction contained 8 bases not matched to a gene. This CDR3 spans 14 amino acids. The CDR3 sequence is CSAKQGGSSYEQYF. The CDR3 DNA follows: TGCAGCGCAAAACAGGGGGGTAGCTCCTACGAGCAGTACTTC.

The chain uses TRBV2 and TRBJ2-6; 9 bases line up with TRBD1. This CDR3 is 15 amino acids long. The germline gives CDR1 SNHLY, CDR2 FYNNEI. Unmatched junction bases numbered 3, after V lost 9 bases and J lost 0 bases. The CDR3 protein is CARGTGTSGANVLTF. The CDR3 DNA reads TGTGCCAGAGGGACAGGGACCTCTGGGGCCAACGTCCTGACTTTC.

V usage is TRBV29-1 and J usage is TRBJ1-2, with 9 bases lining up with TRBD1. There are 13 residues in the CDR3. Germline assignment: CDR1 SQVTM and CDR2 ANQGSEA. The V gene end was trimmed by 6 bases and the J gene end by 5 bases; junction bases not matched to a gene: 7. CDR3 nucleotides: TGCAGCGTGCTCACAGGGGGCGGGTATGGCTACACCTTC. Translation gives CSVLTGGGYGYTF.

V gene TRBV4-3 combines with J gene TRBJ2-1; 9 nucleotides agree with TRBD1. With 4 bases clipped from V and 5 bases from J, the junction kept 12 bases outside the gene matches. Germline CDR1 LGHNA, CDR2 YSLEER. CDR3 size: 17 residues. CDR3 region: CASSPRWTGVGDNEQFF. The CDR3 bases are TGCGCCAGCAGCCCGAGATGGACAGGGGTGGGAGACAATGAGCAGTTCTTC.

The count of this clone is one. J is TRBJ2-7 and V is TRBV5-1; 7 nucleotides match TRBD2. Germline lookup yields CDR1 SGHRS and CDR2 YFSETQ. CDR3 length: 16 amino acids. The V segment lost 5 bases and the J segment 0 bases; nucleotides outside the gene matches: 11. The DNA of the CDR3 is TGCGCCAGCAGAGTCTCCCCTAGCGGTAACTCCTACGAGCAGTACTTC. The encoded protein is CASRVSPSGNSYEQYF.

V is TRBV13 and J is TRBJ1-6; 7 bases are a match to TRBD1. Germline V gene data show CDR1 as PRHDT and CDR2 as FYEKMQ (reference sequence). Germline trimming cut 4 bases from V and 7 bases from J; bases unmatched to any gene: 4. This CDR3 has 14 amino acids. The CDR3 here is CASSSQGVNSPLHF. As DNA, the CDR3 is TGTGCCAGCAGCTCCCAGGGGGTAAATTCACCCCTCCACTTT. The variable domain in full, completed from reference TRBV13 and TRBJ1-6, reads AAGVIQSPRHLIKEKRETATLKCYPIPRHDTVYWYQQGPGQDPQFLISFYEKMQSDKGSIPDRFSAQQFSDYHSELNMSSLELGDSALYFCASSSQGVNSPLHFGNGTRLTVT.

This clone occurred a few times. This chain links TRBV10-3 with TRBJ1-2, with 7 bases matching TRBD1. J gave up 4 bases and V 5 bases, and 4 bases lay outside the gene matches. CDR3 length: 13 residues. CDR1 ENHRY and CDR2 SYGVKD come from the germline V gene. CDR3 DNA sequence: TGTGCCATCAGTACGACAGGGCGCTATGGCTACACCTTC. Protein product: CAISTTGRYGYTF.

The chain recombines TRBV15 with TRBJ1-2; TRBD1 matches at 10 bases. Germline V gives CDR1 LNHNV, CDR2 YYDKDF (reference sequence). CDR3 length: 15 residues. The V segment lost 4 bases and the J segment 4 bases; nucleotides outside the gene matches: 6. This CDR3 is CATSTGQGGPYGYTF. In DNA form, the CDR3 reads TGTGCCACCAGCACAGGACAGGGGGGGCCCTATGGCTACACCTTC.

The rearrangement links TRBV25-1 to TRBJ2-5, with 8 bases fitting TRBD1. From germline, CDR1 is MGHDK and CDR2 SYGVNS. V shed 3 bases, J shed 3 bases, and the junction held 3 bases outside the gene matches. The CDR3 covers 14 residues. The CDR3 is CASSDTGGKETQYF. In DNA form, the CDR3 reads TGTGCCAGCAGTGATACAGGGGGTAAAGAGACCCAGTACTTC.

The chain carries TRBV5-1 and TRBJ1-2, with D hard to call. CDR3 length: 15 residues. The V gene lost 3 bases and the J gene lost 5 bases, with 17 bases spanning the gap. The germline CDR1 and CDR2 sequences are SGHRS and YFSETQ. CDR3 loop: CASSWSGGQAYGYTF. CDR3 DNA sequence: TGCGCCAGCAGCTGGAGCGGAGGCCAAGCTTATGGCTACACCTTC.

The chain has TRBV7-3 and TRBJ1-2; D perhaps matches TRBD1 (5 bases). V was pared by 1 base and J by 7 bases, with 13 bases between. This CDR3 has 14 amino acids. The germline CDR1 and CDR2 sequences are SGHTA and FQGTGA. CDR3 region: CASSLIGQGAGYTF. In DNA form, the CDR3 reads TGTGCCAGCAGCTTAATCGGGCAGGGTGCTGGCTACACCTTC.

The chain has TRBV6-1 and TRBJ2-2; TRBD1 might be the D (6 bases). CDR1 MNHNS and CDR2 SASEGT come from the germline V gene. The CDR3 is 15 amino acids. V shed 3 bases and J shed 5 bases, with 13 bases lying between them. The CDR3 is CASSESGHRTGELFF. CDR3 nucleotides: TGTGCCAGCAGTGAGTCGGGACACAGAACCGGGGAGCTGTTTTTT.

This clone was counted only a few times. V gene TRBV27 combines with J gene TRBJ2-7, with TRBD1 as a possible D gene (7 bases). The germline V gene encodes CDR1 MNHEY and CDR2 SMNVEV (reference sequence). This CDR3 has 13 amino acids. Deletions cut 4 bases from V and 6 bases from J, with 13 bases between. Here the CDR3 DNA reads TGTGCCAGCAGTTCACGGCAGGGGGGCGAGCAGTACTTC. Protein product: CASSSRQGGEQYF.

The chain carries TRBV30 and TRBJ2-5, with D perhaps matching TRBD1 (6 bases). Germline V gene lookup returns CDR1 GTSNPN and CDR2 SVGIG (reference sequence). The V end was cut by 4 bases, the J end by 5 bases, with 11 bases between. This CDR3 is built from 12 residues. CDR3: CAWTLQGETQYF. CDR3 nucleotide sequence: TGTGCCTGGACTCTTCAGGGGGAGACCCAGTACTTC.